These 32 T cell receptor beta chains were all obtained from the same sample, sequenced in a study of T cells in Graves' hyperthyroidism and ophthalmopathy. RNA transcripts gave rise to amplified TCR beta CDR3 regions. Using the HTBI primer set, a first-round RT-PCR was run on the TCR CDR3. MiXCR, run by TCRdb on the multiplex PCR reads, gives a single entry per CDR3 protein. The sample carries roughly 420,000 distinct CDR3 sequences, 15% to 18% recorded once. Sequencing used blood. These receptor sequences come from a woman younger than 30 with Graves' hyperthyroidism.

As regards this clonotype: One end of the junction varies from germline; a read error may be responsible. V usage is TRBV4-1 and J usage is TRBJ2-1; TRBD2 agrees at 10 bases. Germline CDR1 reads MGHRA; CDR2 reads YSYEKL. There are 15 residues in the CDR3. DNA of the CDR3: TGCACCAGCAGCCAACCGGGACTAGCGACCAATGAGCAGTTCTTC. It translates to CTSSQPGLATNEQFF.

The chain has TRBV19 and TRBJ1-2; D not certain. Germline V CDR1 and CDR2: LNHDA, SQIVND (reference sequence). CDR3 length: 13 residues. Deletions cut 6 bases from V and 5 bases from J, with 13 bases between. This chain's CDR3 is CASSDSLWYGYTF. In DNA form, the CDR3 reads TGTGCCAGTAGCGACTCTCTGTGGTATGGCTACACCTTC.

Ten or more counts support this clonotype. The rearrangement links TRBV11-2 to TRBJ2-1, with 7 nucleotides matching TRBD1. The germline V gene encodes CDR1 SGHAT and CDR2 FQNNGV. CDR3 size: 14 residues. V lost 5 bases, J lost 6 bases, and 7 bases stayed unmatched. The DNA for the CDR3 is TGTGCCAGCAGCGTAACCTCAGGGGGCAATGAGCAGTTCTTC. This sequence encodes CASSVTSGGNEQFF. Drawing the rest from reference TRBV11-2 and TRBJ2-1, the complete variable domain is EAGVAQSPRYKIIEKRQSVAFWCNPISGHATLYWYQQILGQGPKLLIQFQNNGVVDDSQLPKDRFSAERLKGVDSTLKIQPAKLEDSAVYLCASSVTSGGNEQFFGPGTRLTVL.

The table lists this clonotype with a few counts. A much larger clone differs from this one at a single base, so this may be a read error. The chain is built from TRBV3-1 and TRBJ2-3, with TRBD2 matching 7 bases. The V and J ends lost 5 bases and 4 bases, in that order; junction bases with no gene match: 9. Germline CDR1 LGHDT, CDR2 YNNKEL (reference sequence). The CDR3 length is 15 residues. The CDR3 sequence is CASSFTGGRSDTQYF. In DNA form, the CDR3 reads TGTGCCAGCAGCTTTACTGGCGGGAGATCAGATACGCAGTATTTT.

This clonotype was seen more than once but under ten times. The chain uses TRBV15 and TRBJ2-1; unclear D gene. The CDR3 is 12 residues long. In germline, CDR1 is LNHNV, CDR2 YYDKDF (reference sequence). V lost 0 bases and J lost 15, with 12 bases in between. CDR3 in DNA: TGTGCCACCAGCAGAGATAGGGTTCCGACGTTCTTC. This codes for CATSRDRVPTFF.

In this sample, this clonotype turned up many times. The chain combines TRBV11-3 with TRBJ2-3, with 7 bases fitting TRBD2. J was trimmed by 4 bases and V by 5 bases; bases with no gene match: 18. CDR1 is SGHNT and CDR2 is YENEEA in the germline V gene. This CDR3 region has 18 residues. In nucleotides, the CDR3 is TGTGCCAGCAGCCCGGATGGTTTGGCTCGGGGGGTCCCAGATACGCAGTATTTT. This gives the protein CASSPDGLARGVPDTQYF.

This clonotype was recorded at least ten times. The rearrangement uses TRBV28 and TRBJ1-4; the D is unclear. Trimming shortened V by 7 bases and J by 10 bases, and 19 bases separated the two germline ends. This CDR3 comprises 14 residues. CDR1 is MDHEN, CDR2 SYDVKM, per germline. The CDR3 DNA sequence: TGTGCCAGCATTCCGTCACCTGGTATCGGAAAACTGTTTTTT. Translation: CASIPSPGIGKLFF. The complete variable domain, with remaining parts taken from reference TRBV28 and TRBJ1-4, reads DVKVTQSSRYLVKRTGEKVFLECVQDMDHENMFWYRQDPGLGLRLIYFSYDVKMKEKGDIPEGYSVSREKKERFSLILESASTNQTSMYLCASIPSPGIGKLFFGSGTQLSVL.

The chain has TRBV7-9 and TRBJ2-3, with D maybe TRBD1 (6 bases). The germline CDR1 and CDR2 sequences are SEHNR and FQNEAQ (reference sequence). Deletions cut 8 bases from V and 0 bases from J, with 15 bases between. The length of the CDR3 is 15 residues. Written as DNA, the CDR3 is TGTGCCAGCTTACAGGGTACCTCTAGCACAGATACGCAGTATTTT. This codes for CASLQGTSSTDTQYF.

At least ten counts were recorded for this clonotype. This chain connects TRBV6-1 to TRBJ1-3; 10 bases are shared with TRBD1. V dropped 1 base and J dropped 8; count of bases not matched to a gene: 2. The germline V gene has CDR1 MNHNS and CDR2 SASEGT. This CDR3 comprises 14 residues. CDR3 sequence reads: CASSEGQGADTIYF. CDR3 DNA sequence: TGTGCCAGCAGTGAAGGACAGGGGGCGGACACCATATATTTT.

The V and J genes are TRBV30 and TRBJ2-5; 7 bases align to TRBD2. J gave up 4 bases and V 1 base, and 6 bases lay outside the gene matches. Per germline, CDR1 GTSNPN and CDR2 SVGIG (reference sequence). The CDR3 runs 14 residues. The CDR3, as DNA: TGTGCCTGGAGTGGGGTAACTAGCGCAGAGACCCAGTACTTC. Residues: CAWSGVTSAETQYF.

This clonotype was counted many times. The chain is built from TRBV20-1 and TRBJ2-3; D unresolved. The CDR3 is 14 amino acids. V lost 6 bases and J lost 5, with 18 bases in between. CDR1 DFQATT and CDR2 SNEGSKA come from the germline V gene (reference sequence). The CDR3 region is CSAQTPPARDTQYF. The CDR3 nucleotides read TGCAGTGCCCAGACCCCTCCAGCGAGAGATACGCAGTATTTT.

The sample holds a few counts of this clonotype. CDR3 region: CASSQGRPGRENSPLHF. The CDR3 DNA follows: TGCGCCAGCAGCCAAGGTCGGCCGGGACGGGAGAATTCACCCCTCCACTTT. This chain links TRBV4-1 with TRBJ1-6; D perhaps matches TRBD1 (5 bases). The V gene's germline CDR1 is MGHRA and CDR2 YSYEKL. V lost 1 base and J lost 7, with 17 bases in between. This CDR3 comprises 17 residues.

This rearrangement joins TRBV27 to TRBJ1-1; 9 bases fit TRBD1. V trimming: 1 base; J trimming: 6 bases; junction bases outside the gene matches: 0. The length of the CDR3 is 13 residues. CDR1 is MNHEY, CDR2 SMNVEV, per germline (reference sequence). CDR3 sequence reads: CASSLWTGAEAFF. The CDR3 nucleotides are TGTGCCAGCAGTTTATGGACAGGGGCTGAAGCTTTCTTT.

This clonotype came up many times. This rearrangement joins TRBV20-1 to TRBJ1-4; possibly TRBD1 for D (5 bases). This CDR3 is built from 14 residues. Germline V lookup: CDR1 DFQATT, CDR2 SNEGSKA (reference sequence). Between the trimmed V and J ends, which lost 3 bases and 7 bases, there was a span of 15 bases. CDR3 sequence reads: CSARPGDGGEKLFF. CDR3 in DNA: TGCAGTGCTAGGCCGGGAGATGGGGGTGAAAAACTGTTTTTT.

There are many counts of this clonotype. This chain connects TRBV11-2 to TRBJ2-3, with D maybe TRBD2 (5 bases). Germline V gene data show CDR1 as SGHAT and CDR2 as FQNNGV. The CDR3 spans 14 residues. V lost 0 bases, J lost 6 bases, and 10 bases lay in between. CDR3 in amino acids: CASSLESGGDTQYF. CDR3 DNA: TGTGCCAGCAGCTTAGAATCAGGAGGCGATACGCAGTATTTT.

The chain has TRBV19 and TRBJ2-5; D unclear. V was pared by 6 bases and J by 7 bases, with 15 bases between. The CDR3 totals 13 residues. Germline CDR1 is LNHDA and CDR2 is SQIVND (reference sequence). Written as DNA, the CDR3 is TGTGCCAGTAGCCCTGACCTCCCGGGGACCCAGTACTTC. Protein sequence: CASSPDLPGTQYF.

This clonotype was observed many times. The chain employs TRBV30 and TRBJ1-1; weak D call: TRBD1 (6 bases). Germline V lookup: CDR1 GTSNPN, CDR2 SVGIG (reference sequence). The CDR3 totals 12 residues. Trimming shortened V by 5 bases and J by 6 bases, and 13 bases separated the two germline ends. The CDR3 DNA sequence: TGTGCCTGGGGCAGGGGTACTCCTGAAGCTTTCTTT. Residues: CAWGRGTPEAFF.

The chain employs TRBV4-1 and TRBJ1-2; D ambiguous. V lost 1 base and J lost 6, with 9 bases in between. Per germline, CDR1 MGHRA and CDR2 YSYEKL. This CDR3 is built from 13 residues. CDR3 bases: TGCGCCAGCAGCCAAGTGTTGGACCATGGCTACACCTTC. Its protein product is CASSQVLDHGYTF.

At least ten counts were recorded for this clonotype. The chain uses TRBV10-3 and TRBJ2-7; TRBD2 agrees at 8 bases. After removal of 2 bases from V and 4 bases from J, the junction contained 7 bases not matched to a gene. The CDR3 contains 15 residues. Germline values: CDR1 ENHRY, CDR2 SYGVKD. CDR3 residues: CAISERGLDGYEQYF. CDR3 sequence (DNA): TGTGCCATCAGTGAGCGGGGACTAGATGGATACGAGCAGTACTTC.

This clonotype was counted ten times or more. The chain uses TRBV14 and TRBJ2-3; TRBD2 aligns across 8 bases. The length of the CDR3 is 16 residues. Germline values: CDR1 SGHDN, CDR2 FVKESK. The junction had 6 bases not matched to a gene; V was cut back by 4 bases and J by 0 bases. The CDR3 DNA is TGTGCCAGCAGCCTGAATAGCGGGGCAAGCACAGATACGCAGTATTTT. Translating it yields CASSLNSGASTDTQYF.

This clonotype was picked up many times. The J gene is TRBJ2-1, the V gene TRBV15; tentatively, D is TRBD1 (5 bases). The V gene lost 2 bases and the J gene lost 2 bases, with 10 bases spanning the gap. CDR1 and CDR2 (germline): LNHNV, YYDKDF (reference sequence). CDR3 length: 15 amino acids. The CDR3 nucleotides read TGTGCCACCAGCAGACAGGGAAGGACCTACAATGAGCAGTTCTTC. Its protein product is CATSRQGRTYNEQFF.

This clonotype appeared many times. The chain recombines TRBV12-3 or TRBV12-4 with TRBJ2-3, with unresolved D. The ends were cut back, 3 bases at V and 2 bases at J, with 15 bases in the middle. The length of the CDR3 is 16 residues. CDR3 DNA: TGTGCCAGCAGTTTGGGTTGGGCAGCACTCACAGATACGCAGTATTTT. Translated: CASSLGWAALTDTQYF.

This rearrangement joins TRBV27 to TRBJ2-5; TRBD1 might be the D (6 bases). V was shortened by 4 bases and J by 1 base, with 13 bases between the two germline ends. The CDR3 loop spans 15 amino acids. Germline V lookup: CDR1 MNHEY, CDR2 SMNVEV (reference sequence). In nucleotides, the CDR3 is TGTGCCAGCAGTTACCAGGGGAACTCCCAAGAGACCCAGTACTTC. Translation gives CASSYQGNSQETQYF.

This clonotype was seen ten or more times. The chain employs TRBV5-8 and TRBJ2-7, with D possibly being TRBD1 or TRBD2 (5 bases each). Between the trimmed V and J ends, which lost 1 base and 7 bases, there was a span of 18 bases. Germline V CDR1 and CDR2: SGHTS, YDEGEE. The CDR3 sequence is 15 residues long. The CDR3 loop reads CASSLWAWDRREQYF. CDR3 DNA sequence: TGTGCCAGCAGCTTGTGGGCCTGGGACCGGAGGGAGCAGTACTTC.

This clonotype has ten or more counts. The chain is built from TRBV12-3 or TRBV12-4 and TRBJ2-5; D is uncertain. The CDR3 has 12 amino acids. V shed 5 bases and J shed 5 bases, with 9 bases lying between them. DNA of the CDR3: TGTGCCAGCAGTATTTTAAAGGAGACCCAGTACTTC. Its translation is CASSILKETQYF.

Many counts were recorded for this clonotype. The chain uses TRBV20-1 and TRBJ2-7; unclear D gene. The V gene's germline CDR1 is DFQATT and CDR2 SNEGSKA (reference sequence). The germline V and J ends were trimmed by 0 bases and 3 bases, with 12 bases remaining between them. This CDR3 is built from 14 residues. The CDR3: CSARDPALDYEQYF. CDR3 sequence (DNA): TGCAGTGCTAGAGATCCGGCTCTTGACTACGAGCAGTACTTC.

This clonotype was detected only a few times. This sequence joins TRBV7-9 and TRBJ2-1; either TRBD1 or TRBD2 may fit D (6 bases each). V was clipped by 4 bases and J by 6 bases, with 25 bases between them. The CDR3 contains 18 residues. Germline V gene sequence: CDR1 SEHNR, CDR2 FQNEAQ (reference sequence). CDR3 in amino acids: CASSSPPHRGERCNEQFF. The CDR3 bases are TGTGCCAGCAGCTCCCCTCCCCATAGGGGGGAGCGGTGCAATGAGCAGTTCTTC.

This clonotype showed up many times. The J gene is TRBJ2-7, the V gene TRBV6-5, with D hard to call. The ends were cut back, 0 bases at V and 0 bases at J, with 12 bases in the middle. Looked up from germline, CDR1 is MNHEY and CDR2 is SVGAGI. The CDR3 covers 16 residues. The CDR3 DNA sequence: TGTGCCAGCAGTTACTCCGAACGACGAGGCTCCTACGAGCAGTACTTC. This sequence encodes CASSYSERRGSYEQYF.

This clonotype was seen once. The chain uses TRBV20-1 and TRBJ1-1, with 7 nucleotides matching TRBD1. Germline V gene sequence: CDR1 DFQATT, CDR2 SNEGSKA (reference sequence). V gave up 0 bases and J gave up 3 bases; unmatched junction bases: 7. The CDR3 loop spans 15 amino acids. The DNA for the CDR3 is TGCAGTGCTAGAGATTTTAACAGGGGCCACACTGAAGCTTTCTTT. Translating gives CSARDFNRGHTEAFF.

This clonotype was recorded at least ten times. CDR3 DNA sequence: TGCAGTGCGGAGGAGTCCACCGAGCAGTACTTC. It yields the protein CSAEESTEQYF. J is TRBJ2-7 and V is TRBV20-1; tentative D call: TRBD2 (5 bases). Germline V gene data show CDR1 as DFQATT and CDR2 as SNEGSKA (reference sequence). The CDR3 extends over 11 amino acids. V was cut by 6 bases and J by 6 bases, with 12 bases left in between.

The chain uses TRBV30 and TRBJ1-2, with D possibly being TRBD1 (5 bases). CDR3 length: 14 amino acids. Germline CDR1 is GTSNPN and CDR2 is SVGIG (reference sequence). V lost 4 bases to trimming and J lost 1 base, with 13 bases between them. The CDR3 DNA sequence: TGTGCCTGGATTCGGGGCGCGTATAACTATGGCTACACCTTC. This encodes CAWIRGAYNYGYTF.

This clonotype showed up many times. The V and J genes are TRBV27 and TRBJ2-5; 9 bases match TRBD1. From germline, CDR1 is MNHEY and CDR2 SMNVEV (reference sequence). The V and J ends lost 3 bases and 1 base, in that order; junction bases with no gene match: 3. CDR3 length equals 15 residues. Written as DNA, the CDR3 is TGTGCCAGCAGTTTGGGACAGGGTTCCCAAGAGACCCAGTACTTC. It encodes CASSLGQGSQETQYF.